The sample holds a few counts of the clone carrying this T cell receptor beta chain. The V segment lost 2 bases and the J segment 2 bases; nucleotides outside the gene matches: 10. CDR3 size: 18 residues. Germline values: CDR1 SGHAT, CDR2 FQNNGV. TCRdb used MiXCR to reprocess the RT-PCR reads, holding one entry per CDR3 protein. The profile shows about 540,000 distinct CDR3 sequences, under 30% of them singletons. This specimen belongs to a study of response to subunit inactivated influenza vaccine. These data also featured in a second study, about T cells expressing NK-cell markers. That paper adds: TCR beta cDNA was made by 5'RACE template switching with UMIs. An anti-gamma-delta TCR antibody restricted sorting to alpha-beta TCR T cells in several experiments. These clonotypes additionally ranked first within the CD3+CD56-NKG2C+ fraction of a handful of donors.

This receptor was identified in a man aged 45-60 years who received an inactivated influenza vaccine. The sequencing here drew on CD4+ T cells sorted from PBMCs, taken approximately 13 days after vaccination. The chain uses TRBV11-2 and TRBJ2-7; 12 bases match TRBD2. The CDR3 loop is CASSLTTPSGGATYEQYF. The DNA of the CDR3 is TGTGCCAGCAGCTTAACTACACCTAGCGGGGGGGCCACCTACGAGCAGTACTTC. Supplemented by reference TRBV11-2 and TRBJ2-7, the full variable domain reads EAGVAQSPRYKIIEKRQSVAFWCNPISGHATLYWYQQILGQGPKLLIQFQNNGVVDDSQLPKDRFSAERLKGVDSTLKIQPAKLEDSAVYLCASSLTTPSGGATYEQYFGPGTRLTVT.